Sequencing of this T cell receptor (beta chain) was carried out in a study of cytomegalovirus exposure and HLA in healthy donors. Broader study findings: Productive rates of about 87% or about 30% were seen for most TCR beta V segments in an earlier analysis.

Turning to this clone: Its target is unknown. The same CDR3 arises from other DNA sequences in this sample as well.

PCR amplification relied on 60 Vbeta primers (plus 13 Jbeta primers). Assay used: immunoSEQ multiplex PCR; TCRdb lists only in-frame clones, some missing. The table includes about 130,000 clones, 75% to 80% detected once. The CDR3 extends over 14 amino acids. V was pared by 3 bases and J by 0 bases, with 6 bases between. Germline values: CDR1 MNHEY, CDR2 SMNVEV (reference sequence). The sequenced sample was PBMCs. The rearrangement uses TRBV27 and TRBJ2-1; no reliable D call. The clonotype comes from a man aged 25 to 40 in good health and CMV-seronegative. CDR3 nucleotide sequence: TGTGCCAGCAGTTTTTCCAGCTCCTACAATGAGCAGTTCTTC. Its protein product is CASSFSSSYNEQFF.